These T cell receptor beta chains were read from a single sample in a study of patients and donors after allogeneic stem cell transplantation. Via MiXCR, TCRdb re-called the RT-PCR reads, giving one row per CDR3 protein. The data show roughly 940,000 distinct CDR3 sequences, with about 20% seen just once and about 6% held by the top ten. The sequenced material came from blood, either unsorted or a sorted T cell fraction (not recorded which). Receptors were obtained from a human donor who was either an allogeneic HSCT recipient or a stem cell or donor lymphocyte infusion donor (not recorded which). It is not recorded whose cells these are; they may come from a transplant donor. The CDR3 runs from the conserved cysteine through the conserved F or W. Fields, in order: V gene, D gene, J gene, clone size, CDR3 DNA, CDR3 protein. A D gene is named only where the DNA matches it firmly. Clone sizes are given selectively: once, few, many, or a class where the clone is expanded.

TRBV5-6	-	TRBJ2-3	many	TGTGCCAGCAGCTTGGGCGGGTTCGGTATAACCACAGATACGCAGTATTTT	CASSLGGFGITTDTQYF
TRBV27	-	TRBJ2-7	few	TGTGCCAGCAGTTTGGCAGGGGCATTCTCCTACGAGCAGTACTTC	CASSLAGAFSYEQYF
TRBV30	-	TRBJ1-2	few	TGTGCCTGGAGTTCGACCCTGGGAGGTGGCTACACCTTC	CAWSSTLGGGYTF
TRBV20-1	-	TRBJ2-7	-	TGCAGTGCTAGAGACACAGGGATGTACGAGCAGTACTTC	CSARDTGMYEQYF
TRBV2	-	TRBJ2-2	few	TGTGCCAGCAAGTACAGGATAACCGGGGAGCTGTTTTTT	CASKYRITGELFF
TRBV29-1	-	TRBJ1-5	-	TGCAGCGTTGAAGATCCCACAGGGTTGGAGCCCCAGCATTTT	CSVEDPTGLEPQHF
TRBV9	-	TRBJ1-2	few	TGTGCCAGCAGCGTCGAGGCGTCTAACTATGGCTACACCTTC	CASSVEASNYGYTF
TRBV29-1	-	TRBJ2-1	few	TGCAGCGTTGGGATACTAGGAAGCTCCTACAATGAGCAGTTCTTC	CSVGILGSSYNEQFF
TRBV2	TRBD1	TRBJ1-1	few	TGTGCCAGCAGCACACAGGGGGCGGCTGAAGCTTTCTTT	CASSTQGAAEAFF
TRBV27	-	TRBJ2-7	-	TGTGCCAGCAGTTTAACAGGGTTGGGCTCCTACGAGCAGTACTTC	CASSLTGLGSYEQYF
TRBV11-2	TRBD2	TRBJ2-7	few	TGTGCCAGCAGCTCAAATAGAGCGGGGGCCCCTCTACCCTACGAGCAGTACTTC	CASSSNRAGAPLPYEQYF